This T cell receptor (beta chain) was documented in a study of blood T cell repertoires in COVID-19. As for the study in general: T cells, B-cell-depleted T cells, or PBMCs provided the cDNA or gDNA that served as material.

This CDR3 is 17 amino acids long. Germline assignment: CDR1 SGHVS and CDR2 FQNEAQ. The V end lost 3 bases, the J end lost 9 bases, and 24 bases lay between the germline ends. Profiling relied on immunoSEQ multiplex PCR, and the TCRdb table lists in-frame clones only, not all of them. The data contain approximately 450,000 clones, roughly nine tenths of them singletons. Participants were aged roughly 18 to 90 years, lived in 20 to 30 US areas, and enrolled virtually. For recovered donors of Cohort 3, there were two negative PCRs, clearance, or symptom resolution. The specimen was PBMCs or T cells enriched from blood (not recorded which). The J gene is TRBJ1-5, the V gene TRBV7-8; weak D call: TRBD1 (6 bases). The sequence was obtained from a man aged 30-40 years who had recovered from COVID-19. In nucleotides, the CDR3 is TGTGCCAGCAGCTTTACCGGGACAACCGAACCTTCGTGGCCCCAGCATTTT. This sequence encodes CASSFTGTTEPSWPQHF.